One and the same sample provided the 20 T cell receptor beta chains below, sequenced in a study of CD8+CD57+ T cells in acquired aplastic anemia. Sequencing was done on patients that had shown CD8+CD57+ cell expansion by flow cytometry. Genomic DNA, the template, was used for profiling of the TCR beta VDJ and CDR3. MiXCR, run by TCRdb on the reads, gives a single entry per CDR3 protein. The table records about 200,000 distinct CDR3 sequences, 50% to 70% of them present only once. The source material was sorted CD4+, CD8+, or CD8+CD57+ T cells (not recorded which) from PBMCs. The receptors shown here come from a human donor with aplastic anemia.

Only a few counts were recorded for this clonotype. The chain couples TRBV20-1 to TRBJ1-4; no reliable D call. Looked up from germline, CDR1 is DFQATT and CDR2 is SNEGSKA (reference sequence). The CDR3 contains 10 residues. Trimming removed 6 bases from V and 16 bases from J, with 15 bases in between. CDR3 residues: CSALFGVQFF. CDR3 sequence (DNA): TGCAGTGCCCTATTTGGGGTTCAGTTTTTT.

This clonotype has ten or more counts. The J gene is TRBJ2-5, the V gene TRBV9, with TRBD2 as a possible D gene (5 bases). Deletions cut 3 bases from V and 7 bases from J, with 10 bases between. Germline CDR1 is SGDLS and CDR2 is YYNGEE. The CDR3 totals 12 residues. The DNA of the CDR3 is TGTGCCAGCAGCGGCACCCGGGGGACCCAGTACTTC. It codes for CASSGTRGTQYF.

The V call is TRBV15, the J call TRBJ2-7; the D gene is possibly TRBD2 (6 bases). Germline V gene lookup returns CDR1 LNHNV and CDR2 YYDKDF (reference sequence). This CDR3 comprises 13 residues. V lost 5 bases to trimming and J lost 6 bases, with 14 bases between them. The CDR3 DNA reads as TGTGCCACCAGCGGGGGGTTTCAAGGCGAGCAGTACTTC. Translated: CATSGGFQGEQYF.

The gene calls are TRBV2 and TRBJ2-5; TRBD2 matches at 11 bases. In germline, CDR1 is SNHLY, CDR2 FYNNEI. The V segment lost 5 bases and the J segment 5 bases; nucleotides outside the gene matches: 7. The CDR3 runs to 15 residues. CDR3: CASSIAGGGGETQYF. Written as DNA, the CDR3 is TGTGCCAGCAGTATAGCGGGGGGGGGAGGGGAGACCCAGTACTTC.

At least ten counts were recorded for this clonotype. The V call is TRBV28, the J call TRBJ1-2, with D possibly being TRBD1 (5 bases). CDR3 length: 16 amino acids. V lost 6 bases and J lost 7, with 24 bases in between. The V gene's germline CDR1 is MDHEN and CDR2 SYDVKM. The CDR3 protein is CASSRSRGHHRLGYTF. In DNA, the CDR3 is TGTGCCAGCAGCCGCTCCCGAGGACACCATCGTCTTGGCTACACCTTC.

The rearrangement links TRBV7-2 to TRBJ2-3, with 7 nucleotides matching TRBD2. J gave up 3 bases and V 6 bases, and 6 bases lay outside the gene matches. The CDR3 contains 14 residues. CDR1 SGHTA and CDR2 FQGNSA come from the germline V gene. CDR3 bases: TGTGCCAGCAGGGTAGGACTAGGGACAGATACGCAGTATTTT. Translating it yields CASRVGLGTDTQYF.

This clonotype has at least ten counts. The chain combines TRBV12-5 with TRBJ2-3, with D perhaps TRBD1 (5 bases). The CDR3 is made up of 16 amino acids. Germline-derived CDR1 and CDR2 are LGHNT and FRNRAP. The V and J ends lost 1 base and 2 bases respectively, with 13 bases between them. In nucleotides, the CDR3 is TGTGCTAGTGGTTTGGACAGGCCGAAGATCACAGATACGCAGTATTTT. As protein: CASGLDRPKITDTQYF.

The chain links TRBV29-1 to TRBJ1-2; 9 bases fit TRBD1. The CDR3 extends over 14 amino acids. The germline gives CDR1 SQVTM, CDR2 ANQGSEA. V was pared by 4 bases and J by 2 bases, with 5 bases of the junction left unmatched. The CDR3 DNA sequence: TGCAGCGTTGTTTCTGGGACAGGGAACTATGGCTACACCTTC. Its translation: CSVVSGTGNYGYTF.

The chain uses TRBV7-2 and TRBJ2-5; D is perhaps TRBD2 (6 bases). The germline CDR1 and CDR2 sequences are SGHTA and FQGNSA. Trimming took off 3 bases at V and 2 bases at J, with 16 bases between the two ends. This CDR3 has 16 amino acids. CDR3 region: CASSLQVSGPQETQYF. The CDR3 DNA reads TGTGCCAGCAGCTTGCAGGTTAGCGGTCCTCAAGAGACCCAGTACTTC.

The chain uses TRBV24-1 and TRBJ2-1; TRBD2 is a possible D gene (6 bases). The CDR3 runs to 12 residues. Germline CDR1 is KGHDR and CDR2 is SFDVKD. Deletions cut 10 bases from V and 1 base from J, with 7 bases between. The CDR3 here is CATSGSYNEQFF. CDR3 coding DNA: TGTGCCACTAGCGGTTCCTACAATGAGCAGTTCTTC.

The chain has TRBV15 and TRBJ1-1; D not certain. CDR1 LNHNV and CDR2 YYDKDF come from the germline V gene (reference sequence). The CDR3 is 13 residues long. Trimming took 3 bases from V and 0 from J, leaving 5 bases between them. Written as DNA, the CDR3 is TGTGCCACCAGCAGTACGTTGAACACTGAAGCTTTCTTT. Translated: CATSSTLNTEAFF.

This chain joins TRBV12-5 and TRBJ1-5; D is undetermined. V lost 9 bases to trimming and J lost 1 base, with 19 bases between them. In germline, CDR1 is LGHNT, CDR2 FRNRAP. This CDR3 is built from 16 residues. CDR3 amino acids: CASSPTPQGSNQPQHF. The CDR3 bases are TGTGCTAGCAGCCCGACACCTCAAGGAAGCAATCAGCCCCAGCATTTT.

The chain has TRBV19 and TRBJ2-2, with 8 bases matching TRBD1. Per germline, CDR1 LNHDA and CDR2 SQIVND (reference sequence). The CDR3 contains 13 residues. As DNA, the CDR3 is TGTGCTAGCCGAGACAGGGGCACCGGGGAGCTGTTTTTT. It specifies CASRDRGTGELFF.

This sequence joins TRBV2 and TRBJ1-2, with TRBD1 matching over 9 bases. This CDR3 has 13 amino acids. CDR1 SNHLY and CDR2 FYNNEI come from the germline V gene. V trimming: 6 bases; J trimming: 6 bases; junction bases outside the gene matches: 5. The CDR3 is CASRPDRGDGYTF. CDR3 nucleotides: TGTGCCAGCAGGCCCGACAGGGGGGATGGCTACACCTTC.

This chain uses TRBV19 with TRBJ1-5, with 7 nucleotides matching TRBD1. With 5 bases clipped from V and 2 bases from J, the junction kept 9 bases outside the gene matches. Looked up from germline, CDR1 is LNHDA and CDR2 is SQIVND (reference sequence). This CDR3 region has 16 residues. CDR3 coding DNA: TGTGCCAGTAGTGCCCTAGACAGGGTTCGCAATCAGCCCCAGCATTTT. It is translated as CASSALDRVRNQPQHF.

This chain connects TRBV20-1 to TRBJ2-3; no clear D. Germline V gene sequence: CDR1 DFQATT, CDR2 SNEGSKA (reference sequence). Trimming cost V 5 bases and J 4 bases, with 19 bases left between them. This CDR3 has 15 residues. Here the CDR3 DNA reads TGCAGTGCTCCTAACCAGTTCTCGGGCGCAGATACGCAGTATTTT. Translated: CSAPNQFSGADTQYF.

The chain combines TRBV20-1 with TRBJ2-7, with 11 bases that match TRBD1. Germline V CDR1 and CDR2: DFQATT, SNEGSKA (reference sequence). The CDR3 runs 15 residues. Unmatched junction bases numbered 4, after V lost 2 bases and J lost 1 base. CDR3 amino acids: CSARIGTGGSYEQYF. CDR3 bases: TGCAGTGCTAGAATAGGGACAGGGGGTTCCTACGAGCAGTACTTC.

The chain joins TRBV24-1 to TRBJ2-2; D could derive from TRBD1 or TRBD2 (5 bases each). The CDR3 is 14 amino acids. Between the trimmed V and J ends, which lost 2 bases and 9 bases, there was a span of 12 bases. The V gene's germline CDR1 is KGHDR and CDR2 SFDVKD. The CDR3 DNA sequence: TGTGCCACCAGTGATTCGAGCGAGGGGTGGGAGCTGTTTTTT. Its translation: CATSDSSEGWELFF.

The chain combines TRBV7-3 with TRBJ2-3; 8 positions match TRBD1. CDR3 length: 16 amino acids. V lost 6 bases and J lost 0; bases outside the gene matches: 8. Germline V gives CDR1 SGHTA, CDR2 FQGTGA. CDR3 nucleotides: TGTGCCAGCAGTCCCGGTCGGACAGGGAGCACAGATACGCAGTATTTT. The encoded protein is CASSPGRTGSTDTQYF.

A few counts support this clonotype. The chain carries TRBV29-1 and TRBJ2-5, with TRBD1 matching 12 bases. This CDR3 is built from 15 residues. J lost 5 bases, V lost 3 bases, and 7 bases had no gene match. Germline CDR1 SQVTM, CDR2 ANQGSEA. CDR3 protein: CSVEGDRGRAETQYF. For the CDR3, the DNA is TGCAGCGTTGAGGGGGACAGGGGGCGCGCGGAGACCCAGTACTTC.